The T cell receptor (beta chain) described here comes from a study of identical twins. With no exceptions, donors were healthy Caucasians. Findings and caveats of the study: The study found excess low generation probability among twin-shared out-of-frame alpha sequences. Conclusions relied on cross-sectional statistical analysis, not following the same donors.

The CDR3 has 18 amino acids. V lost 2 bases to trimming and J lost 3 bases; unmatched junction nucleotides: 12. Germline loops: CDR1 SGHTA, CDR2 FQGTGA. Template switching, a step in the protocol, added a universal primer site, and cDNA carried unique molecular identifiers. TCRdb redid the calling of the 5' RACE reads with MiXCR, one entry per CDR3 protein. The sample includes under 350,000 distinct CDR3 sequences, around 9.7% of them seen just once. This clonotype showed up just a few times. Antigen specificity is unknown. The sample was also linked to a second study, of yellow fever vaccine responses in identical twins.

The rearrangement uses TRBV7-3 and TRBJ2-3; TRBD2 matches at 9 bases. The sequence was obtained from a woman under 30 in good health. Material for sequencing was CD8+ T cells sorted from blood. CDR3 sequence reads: CASSLGAGGILKTDTQYF. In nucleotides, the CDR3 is TGTGCCAGCAGCTTAGGAGCGGGGGGTATTCTTAAAACAGATACGCAGTATTTT.